The text below deals with one T cell receptor (beta chain). Healthy nonsmoking adults and healthy children aged roughly 16-60 months donated peripheral blood. The data belong to a study of naive CD8 T cells in extremely preterm neonates. Per the germline V gene, CDR1 is LGHNA and CDR2 is YSLEER. Trimming took 0 bases from V and 1 from J, leaving 22 bases between them. The CDR3 is 21 amino acids. Here immunoSEQ multiplex PCR was the method, and the copy in TCRdb shows in-frame clones only, minus some. The table lists more than 4,500 clones, nearly 98% of them singletons, with approximately 0.76% in the top ten.

Sequencing input: naive CD8+ T cells from blood. This sequence was found in a human donor in good health. V gene TRBV4-3 combines with J gene TRBJ1-6; possible D gene TRBD1, 6 bases. The CDR3 region has the DNA TGCGCCAGCAGCCAAGATACCCCAGCGGACAGCGTCGGGTCCTATAATTCACCCCTCCACTTT. Translating it yields CASSQDTPADSVGSYNSPLHF.